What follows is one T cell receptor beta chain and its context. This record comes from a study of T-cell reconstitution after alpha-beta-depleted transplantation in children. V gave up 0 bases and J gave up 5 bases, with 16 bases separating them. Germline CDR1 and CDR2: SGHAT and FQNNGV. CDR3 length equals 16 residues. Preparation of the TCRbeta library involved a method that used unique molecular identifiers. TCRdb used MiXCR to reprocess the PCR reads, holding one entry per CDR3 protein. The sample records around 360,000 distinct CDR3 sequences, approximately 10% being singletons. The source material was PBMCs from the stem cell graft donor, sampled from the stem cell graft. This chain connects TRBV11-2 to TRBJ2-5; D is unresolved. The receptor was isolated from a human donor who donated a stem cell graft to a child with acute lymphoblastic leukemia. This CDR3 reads CASSLESVAGVETQYF. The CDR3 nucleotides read TGTGCCAGCAGCTTAGAAAGTGTGGCTGGGGTTGAGACCCAGTACTTC.